The rows below give T cell receptor beta chains drawn from one sample of a study of cytomegalovirus exposure and HLA in healthy donors. Sequenced by immunoSEQ multiplex PCR; TCRdb stores in-frame clones only, minus some. The data show some 120,000 clones, approximately 70% seen once. The sequenced sample consisted of PBMCs. These receptors were taken from a man in his 60s in good health and CMV-seropositive. The conserved cysteine and the conserved F or W are not part of the CDR3 here. Each record gives: V gene, J gene, CDR3 protein.

>TRBV6-5|TRBJ2-3
ASSYWAGELADTQY
>TRBV7-9|TRBJ2-4
ASSGDRRNIQY
>TRBV19|TRBJ2-7
ASSTAGLSYEQY
>TRBV5-4|TRBJ1-4
ASSGTGEKLF
>TRBV10-2|TRBJ1-1
ASQGQLNTEAF
>TRBV29-1|TRBJ2-1
ILGGVGPLYNEQF
>TRBV30|TRBJ2-3
AWGTGPTDTQY
>TRBV5-1|TRBJ1-1
ASSLRGGEEAF
>TRBV4-1|TRBJ1-1
ATQGQMNTEAF
>TRBV30|TRBJ1-6
AWSRTGGSPLH
>TRBV6-6|TRBJ2-2
ASSPDLAGELF
>TRBV30|TRBJ1-6
AWSAGRALH
>TRBV10-3|TRBJ2-7
AISESRGSGGAGEQY
>TRBV29-1|TRBJ2-5
SVEEGGQETQY
>TRBV28|TRBJ1-2
ASSLALNYGYT
>TRBV6-5|TRBJ2-1
ASSYSTSPEQF
>TRBV27|TRBJ1-3
ASSFGGLSGNTIY